This T cell receptor beta chain was profiled in a study of T cell clonotyping in hematopoietic cell transplantation. Germline loops: CDR1 MNHEY, CDR2 SMNVEV (reference sequence). The CDR3 runs 12 residues. J lost 4 bases, V lost 10 bases, and 3 bases had no gene match. Repertoires were generated with immunoSEQ multiplex PCR, while TCRdb's copy carries only in-frame clones and drops some. The sample carries over 8,500 clones, roughly nine tenths recorded once. The TCR originated in a human patient who had an allogeneic stem cell transplant, so the T cells may come from the graft donor. The donor label of this sample is uncertain. Some clones in this sample may be carry-over from other donors' samples. The chain combines TRBV27 with TRBJ1-2, with 10 bases aligning to TRBD1. Source: PBMCs, taken 180 days after allogeneic stem cell transplant. The CDR3 loop is CATRTGGYGYTF. The CDR3 bases are TGTGCCACCCGGACAGGGGGCTATGGCTACACCTTC.